Included here is one TCR beta chain sequence, with context. Its antigen is not known. This entry is derived from a study of T cell repertoires in cytomegalovirus infection. Study background: Evidence of both CMV infection and a matching HLA type came from public TCR beta signatures.

Study outcomes and limitations: Predominance within the ex vivo response was attributable to HLA-C-restricted CMV-specific TCR beta clonotypes. Cumulated frequencies of public TCR beta families served to identify carriers of CMV plus the relevant HLA.

TCRdb analysed the reads with MiXCR anew, one entry per CDR3 protein. Among about 110,000 distinct CDR3 sequences listed, over 9% were seen once. The CDR3 is 16 residues long. The V gene's germline CDR1 is MDHEN and CDR2 SYDVKM. V gave up 5 bases and J gave up 1 base; unmatched junction bases: 6. The clonotype comes from a human donor in good health (CMV status not recorded). Some clones in this sample may be carry-over from other donors' samples. This sequence joins TRBV28 and TRBJ1-5, with 9 bases lining up with TRBD1. Sequenced input: PBMCs, sequenced either directly or after in vitro stimulation (not recorded which). CDR3 sequence (DNA): TGTGCCAGCAGTGCACGGACAGGGGCGAGCAATCAGCCCCAGCATTTT. This translates into CASSARTGASNQPQHF.